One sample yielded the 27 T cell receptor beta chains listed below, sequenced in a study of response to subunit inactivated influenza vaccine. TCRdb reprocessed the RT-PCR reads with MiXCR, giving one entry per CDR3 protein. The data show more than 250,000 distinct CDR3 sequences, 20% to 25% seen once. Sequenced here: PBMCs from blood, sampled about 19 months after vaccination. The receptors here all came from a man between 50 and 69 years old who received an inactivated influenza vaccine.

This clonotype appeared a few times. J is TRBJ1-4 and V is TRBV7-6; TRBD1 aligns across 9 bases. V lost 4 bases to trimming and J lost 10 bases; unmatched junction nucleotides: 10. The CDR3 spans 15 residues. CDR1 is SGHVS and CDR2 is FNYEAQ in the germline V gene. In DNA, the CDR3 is TGTGCCAGCAGCTCACCCGGGACAGGGCTCGCAAAACTGTTTTTT. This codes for CASSSPGTGLAKLFF.

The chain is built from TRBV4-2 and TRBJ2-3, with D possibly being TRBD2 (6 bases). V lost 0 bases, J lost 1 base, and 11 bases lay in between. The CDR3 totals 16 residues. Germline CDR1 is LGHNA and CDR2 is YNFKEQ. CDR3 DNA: TGTGCCAGCAGCCAAGACCAGGGACTCGGCACAGATACGCAGTATTTT. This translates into CASSQDQGLGTDTQYF.

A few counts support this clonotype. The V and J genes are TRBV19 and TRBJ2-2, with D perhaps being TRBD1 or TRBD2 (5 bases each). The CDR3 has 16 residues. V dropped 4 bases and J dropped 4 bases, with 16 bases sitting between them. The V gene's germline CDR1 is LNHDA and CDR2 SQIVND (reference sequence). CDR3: CASSSTRSRGTGELFF. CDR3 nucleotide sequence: TGTGCCAGTAGTAGTACTAGAAGTAGGGGCACCGGGGAGCTGTTTTTT.

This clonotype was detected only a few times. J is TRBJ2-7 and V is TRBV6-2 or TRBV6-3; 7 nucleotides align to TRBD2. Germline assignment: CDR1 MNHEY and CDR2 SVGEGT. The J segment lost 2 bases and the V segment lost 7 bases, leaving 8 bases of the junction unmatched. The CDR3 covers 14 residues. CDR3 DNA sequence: TGTGCCAGCAACTTACGTCGGGGGGCCTACGAGCAGTACTTC. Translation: CASNLRRGAYEQYF.

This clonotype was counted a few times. The CDR3 coding sequence is TGCAGTGCCGGGTCCGTCGGGGCTAGCGGGAGTGTCAATGAGCAGTTCTTC. Protein: CSAGSVGASGSVNEQFF. This chain links TRBV20-1 with TRBJ2-1; 10 nucleotides line up with TRBD2. The junction had 17 bases not matched to a gene; V was cut back by 6 bases and J by 6 bases. The germline V gene encodes CDR1 DFQATT and CDR2 SNEGSKA (reference sequence). This CDR3 contains 17 residues.

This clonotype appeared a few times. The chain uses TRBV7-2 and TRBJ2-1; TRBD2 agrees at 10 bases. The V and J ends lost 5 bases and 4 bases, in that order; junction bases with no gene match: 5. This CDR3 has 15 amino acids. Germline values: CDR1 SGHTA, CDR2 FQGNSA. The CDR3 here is CASSQGLAEYNEQFF. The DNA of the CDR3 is TGTGCCAGCAGCCAAGGACTAGCGGAGTACAATGAGCAGTTCTTC.

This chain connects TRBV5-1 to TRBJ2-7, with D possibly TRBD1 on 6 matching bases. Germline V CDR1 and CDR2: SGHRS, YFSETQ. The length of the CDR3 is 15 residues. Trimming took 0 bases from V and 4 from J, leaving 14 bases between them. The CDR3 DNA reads TGCGCCAGCAGCTTGGTCCCAGGGGCAGTGTACGAGCAGTACTTC. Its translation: CASSLVPGAVYEQYF.

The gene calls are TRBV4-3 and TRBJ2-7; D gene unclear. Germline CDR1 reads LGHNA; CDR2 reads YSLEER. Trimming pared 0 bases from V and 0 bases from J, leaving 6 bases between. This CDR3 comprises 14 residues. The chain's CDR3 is CASSQEADSYEQYF. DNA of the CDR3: TGCGCCAGCAGCCAAGAGGCAGACTCCTACGAGCAGTACTTC.

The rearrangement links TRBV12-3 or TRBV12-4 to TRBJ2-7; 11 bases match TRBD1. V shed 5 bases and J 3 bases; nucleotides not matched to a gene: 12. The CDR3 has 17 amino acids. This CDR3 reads CASSPWTGGGLHYEQYF. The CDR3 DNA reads TGTGCCAGCAGTCCCTGGACAGGGGGCGGATTACACTACGAGCAGTACTTC.

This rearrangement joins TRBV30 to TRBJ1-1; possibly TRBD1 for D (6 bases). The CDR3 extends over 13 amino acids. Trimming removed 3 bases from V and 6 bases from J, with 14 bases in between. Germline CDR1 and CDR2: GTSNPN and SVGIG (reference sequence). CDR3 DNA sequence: TGTGCCTGGAGCGCAGGGGTAAGCGCTGAAGCTTTCTTT. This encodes CAWSAGVSAEAFF.

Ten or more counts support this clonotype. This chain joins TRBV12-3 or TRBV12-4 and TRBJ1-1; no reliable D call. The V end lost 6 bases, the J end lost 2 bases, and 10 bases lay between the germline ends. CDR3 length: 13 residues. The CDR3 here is CASRRTGNTEAFF. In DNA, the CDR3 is TGTGCCAGCAGAAGGACGGGAAACACTGAAGCTTTCTTT.

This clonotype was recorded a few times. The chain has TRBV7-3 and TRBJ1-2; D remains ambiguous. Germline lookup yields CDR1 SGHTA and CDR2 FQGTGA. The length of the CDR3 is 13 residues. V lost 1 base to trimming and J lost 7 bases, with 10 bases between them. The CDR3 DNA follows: TGTGCCAGCAGCTTAAGCCCGTCAACTGGCTACACCTTC. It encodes CASSLSPSTGYTF.

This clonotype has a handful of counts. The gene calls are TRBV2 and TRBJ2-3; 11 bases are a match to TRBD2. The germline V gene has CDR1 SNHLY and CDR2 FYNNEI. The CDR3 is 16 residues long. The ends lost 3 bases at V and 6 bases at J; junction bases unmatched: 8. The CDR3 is CASSDAKLAGVDTQYF. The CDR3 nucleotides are TGTGCCAGCAGTGATGCAAAACTAGCGGGAGTGGATACGCAGTATTTT.

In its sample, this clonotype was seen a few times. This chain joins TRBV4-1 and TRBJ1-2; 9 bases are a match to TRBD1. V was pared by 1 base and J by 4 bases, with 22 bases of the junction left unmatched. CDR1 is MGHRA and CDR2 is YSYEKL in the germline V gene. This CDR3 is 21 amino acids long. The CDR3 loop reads CASSQGLPLGTGIPGPYGYTF. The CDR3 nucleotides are TGCGCCAGCAGCCAAGGGCTTCCCCTTGGGACAGGGATCCCCGGACCCTATGGCTACACCTTC.

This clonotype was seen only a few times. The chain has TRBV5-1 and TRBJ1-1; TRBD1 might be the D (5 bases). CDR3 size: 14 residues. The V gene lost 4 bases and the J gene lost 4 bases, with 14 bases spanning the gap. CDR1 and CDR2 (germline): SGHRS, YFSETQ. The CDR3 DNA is TGCGCCAGCAGCGGGCAGACAGAACTCACTGAAGCTTTCTTT. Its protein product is CASSGQTELTEAFF.

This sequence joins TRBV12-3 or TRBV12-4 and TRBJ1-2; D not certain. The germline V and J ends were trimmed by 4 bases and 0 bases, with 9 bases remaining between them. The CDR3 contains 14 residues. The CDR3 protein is CASSSAHSNYGYTF. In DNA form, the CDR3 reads TGTGCCAGCAGTTCCGCACACTCTAACTATGGCTACACCTTC.

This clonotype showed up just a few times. CDR3 bases: TGTGCCATCAGTCTAAGGACAGGGTTGGCAGATACGCAGTATTTT. It specifies CAISLRTGLADTQYF. The rearrangement joins TRBV10-3 to TRBJ2-3; 8 nucleotides align to TRBD1. With V trimmed by 5 bases and J by 4 bases, 8 bases remained unmatched. CDR1 ENHRY and CDR2 SYGVKD come from the germline V gene. The CDR3 sequence is 15 residues long.

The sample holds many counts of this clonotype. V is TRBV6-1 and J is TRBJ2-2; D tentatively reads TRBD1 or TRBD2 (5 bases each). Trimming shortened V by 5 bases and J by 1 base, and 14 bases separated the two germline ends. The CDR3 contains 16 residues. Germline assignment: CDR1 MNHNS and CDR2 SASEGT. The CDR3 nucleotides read TGTGCCAGCAGTATAACCGGGACGGGGAACACCGGGGAGCTGTTTTTT. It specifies CASSITGTGNTGELFF.

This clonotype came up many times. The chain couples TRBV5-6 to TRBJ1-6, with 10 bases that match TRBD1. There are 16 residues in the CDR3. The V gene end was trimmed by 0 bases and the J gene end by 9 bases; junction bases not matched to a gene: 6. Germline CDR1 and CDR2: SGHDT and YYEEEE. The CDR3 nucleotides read TGTGCCAGCAGCTTGGGGGGGACAGGGGCAACTTCACCCCTCCACTTT. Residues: CASSLGGTGATSPLHF.

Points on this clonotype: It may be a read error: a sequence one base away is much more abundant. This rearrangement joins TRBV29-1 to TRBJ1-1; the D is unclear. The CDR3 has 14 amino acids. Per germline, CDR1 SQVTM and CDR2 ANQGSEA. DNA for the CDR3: TGCGGCGTTGAAGGTTCCGGATTGAACACTGAAGCTTTCTTT. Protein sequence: CGVEGSGLNTEAFF.

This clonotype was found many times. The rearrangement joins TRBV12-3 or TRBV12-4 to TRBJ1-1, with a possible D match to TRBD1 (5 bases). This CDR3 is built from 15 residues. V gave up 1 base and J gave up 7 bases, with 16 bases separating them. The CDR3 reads CASSLGGSGVGEAFF. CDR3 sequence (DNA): TGTGCCAGCAGTTTAGGAGGCTCGGGGGTTGGTGAAGCTTTCTTT.

CDR3 DNA sequence: TGCAGCGTGGGGCAGATGAACACCGGGGAGCTGTTTTTT. Amino acid sequence: CSVGQMNTGELFF. The V call is TRBV29-1, the J call TRBJ2-2; maybe TRBD1 (5 bases). Deletions cut 6 bases from V and 1 base from J, with 9 bases between. Per germline, CDR1 SQVTM and CDR2 ANQGSEA. This CDR3 region has 13 residues.

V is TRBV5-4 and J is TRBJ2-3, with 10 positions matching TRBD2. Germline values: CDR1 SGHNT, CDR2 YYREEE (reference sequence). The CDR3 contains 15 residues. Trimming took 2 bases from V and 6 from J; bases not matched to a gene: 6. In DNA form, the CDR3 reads TGTGCCAGCAGCTTTACTAGCGGGGTGGCGGATACGCAGTATTTT. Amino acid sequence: CASSFTSGVADTQYF.

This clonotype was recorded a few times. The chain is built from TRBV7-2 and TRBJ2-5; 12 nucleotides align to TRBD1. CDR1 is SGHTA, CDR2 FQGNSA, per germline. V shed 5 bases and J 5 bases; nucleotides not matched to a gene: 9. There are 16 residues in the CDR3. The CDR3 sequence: CASSPEGTGGWETQYF. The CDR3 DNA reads TGTGCCAGCAGCCCAGAGGGGACAGGGGGCTGGGAGACCCAGTACTTC.

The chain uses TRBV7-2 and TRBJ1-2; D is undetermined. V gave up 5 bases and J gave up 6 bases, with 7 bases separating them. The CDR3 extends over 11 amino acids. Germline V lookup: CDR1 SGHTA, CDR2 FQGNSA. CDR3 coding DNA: TGTGCCAGCAGCCCAGAACATGGCTACACCTTC. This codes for CASSPEHGYTF.

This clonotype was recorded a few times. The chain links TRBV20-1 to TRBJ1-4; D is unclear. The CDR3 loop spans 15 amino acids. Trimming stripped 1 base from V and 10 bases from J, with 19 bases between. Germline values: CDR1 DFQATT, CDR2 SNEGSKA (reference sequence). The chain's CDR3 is CSARGDGQILGKLFF. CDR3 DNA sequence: TGCAGTGCTAGAGGTGACGGGCAGATCTTAGGAAAACTGTTTTTT.

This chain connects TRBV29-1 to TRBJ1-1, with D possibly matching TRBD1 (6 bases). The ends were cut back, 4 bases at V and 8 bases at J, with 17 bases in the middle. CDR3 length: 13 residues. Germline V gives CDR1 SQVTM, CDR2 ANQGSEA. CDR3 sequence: CSVVGGAAGEAFF. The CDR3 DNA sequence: TGCAGCGTTGTTGGGGGGGCGGCGGGCGAAGCTTTCTTT.